This T cell receptor (beta chain) was sequenced in a study of cytomegalovirus exposure and HLA in healthy donors. General observations from the study: It was approximately 150 TCR beta chains that were listed as cytomegalovirus-associated. Most of the CMV-associated TCR beta chains (in a later analysis) appeared to be HLA-restricted. Specificity for CMV antigens was confirmed in vitro for a few of the CMV-associated chains.

On this clone itself: Its specificity is unknown.

Germline V lookup: CDR1 MNHNY, CDR2 SVGAGI (reference sequence). V was pared by 4 bases and J by 4 bases, with 14 bases between. The CDR3 is 15 residues long. Amplification used 60 Vbeta primers and 13 Jbeta primers. Data came from immunoSEQ multiplex PCR; TCRdb stores just in-frame clones and leaves some out. The data show 200,000 or so clones, around 73% seen once. This chain links TRBV6-6 with TRBJ2-1; tentatively, D is TRBD1 (6 bases). Specimen: PBMCs. This sequence was found in a male donor in good health and CMV-seronegative. CDR3 coding DNA: TGTGCCAGCAGTTTACAGGGAGCGGAATACAATGAGCAGTTCTTC. Its protein is CASSLQGAEYNEQFF.